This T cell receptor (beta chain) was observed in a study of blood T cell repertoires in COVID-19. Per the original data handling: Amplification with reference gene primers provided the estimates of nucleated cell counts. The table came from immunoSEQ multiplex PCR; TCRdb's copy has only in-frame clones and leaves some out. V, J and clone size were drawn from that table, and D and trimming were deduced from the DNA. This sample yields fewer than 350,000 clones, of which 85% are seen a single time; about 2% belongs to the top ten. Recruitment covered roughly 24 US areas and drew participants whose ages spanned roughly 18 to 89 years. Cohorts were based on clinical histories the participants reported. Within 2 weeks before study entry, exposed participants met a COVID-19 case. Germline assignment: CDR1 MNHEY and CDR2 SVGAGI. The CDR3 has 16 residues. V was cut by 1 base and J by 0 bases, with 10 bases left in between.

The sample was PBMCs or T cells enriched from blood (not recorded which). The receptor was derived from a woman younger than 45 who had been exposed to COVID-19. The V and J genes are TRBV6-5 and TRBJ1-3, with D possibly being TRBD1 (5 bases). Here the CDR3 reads CASSYFQGGSGNTIYF. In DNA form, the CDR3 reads TGTGCCAGCAGTTACTTCCAGGGCGGCTCTGGAAACACCATATATTTT.